The 2 T cell receptor beta chains listed next were all sequenced from one sample in a study of blood T cell repertoires in COVID-19. Clones were read by immunoSEQ multiplex PCR, and TCRdb kept only the in-frame ones, dropping some. In the table there are around 190,000 clones, 75% to 90% of which are singletons. Sequenced input: PBMCs or T cells enriched from blood (not recorded which). The source of these receptors is a man aged 35-49 years who had recovered from COVID-19.

The chain is built from TRBV7-2 and TRBJ1-5; D is uncertain. Germline CDR1 reads SGHTA; CDR2 reads FQGNSA. V shed 5 bases and J shed 7 bases, with 18 bases lying between them. This CDR3 has 15 residues. The CDR3 loop is CASSGPGVRGQPQHF. The CDR3 DNA is TGTGCCAGCAGCGGTCCCGGGGTGAGAGGCCAGCCCCAGCATTTT.

In its sample, this clone was seen a few times. V gene TRBV30 combines with J gene TRBJ2-7; 9 nucleotides agree with TRBD1. In germline, CDR1 is GTSNPN, CDR2 SVGIG (reference sequence). V shed 3 bases and J 3 bases; nucleotides not matched to a gene: 9. There are 15 residues in the CDR3. DNA of the CDR3: TGTGCCTGGAGCGCCGGACAGGGGTATGGCTACGAGCAGTACTTC. It translates to CAWSAGQGYGYEQYF.